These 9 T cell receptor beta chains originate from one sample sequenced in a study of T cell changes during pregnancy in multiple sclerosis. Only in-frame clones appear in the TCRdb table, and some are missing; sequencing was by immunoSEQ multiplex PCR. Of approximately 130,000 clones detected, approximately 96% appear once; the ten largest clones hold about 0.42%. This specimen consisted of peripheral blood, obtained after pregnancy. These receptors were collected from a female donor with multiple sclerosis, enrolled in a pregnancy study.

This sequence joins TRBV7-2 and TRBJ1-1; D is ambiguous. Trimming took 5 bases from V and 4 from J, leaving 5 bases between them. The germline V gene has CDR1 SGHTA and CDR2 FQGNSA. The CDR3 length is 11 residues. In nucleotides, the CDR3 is TGTGCCAGCAGCCCGGTCACTGAAGCTTTCTTT. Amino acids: CASSPVTEAFF.

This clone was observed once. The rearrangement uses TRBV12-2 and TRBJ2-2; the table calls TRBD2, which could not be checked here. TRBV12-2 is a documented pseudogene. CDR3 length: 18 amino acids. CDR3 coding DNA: TGTGCAAGTCGCTTGGGGAAGGTCGGGAGGAGGGGGGGAGGGGAGCTGTTTTTT. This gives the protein CASRLGKVGRRGGGELFF.

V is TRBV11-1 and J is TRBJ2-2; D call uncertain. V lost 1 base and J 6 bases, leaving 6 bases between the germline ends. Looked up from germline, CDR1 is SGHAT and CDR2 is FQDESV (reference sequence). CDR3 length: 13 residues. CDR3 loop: CASSLVQSGELFF. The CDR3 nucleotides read TGTGCCAGCAGCTTAGTTCAATCCGGGGAGCTGTTTTTT.

The CDR3 DNA reads as TGTGCCAGCAGCCGTACTAGCGGGAGTCGGGACAATGAGCAGTTCTTC. Amino acid sequence: CASSRTSGSRDNEQFF. The V call is TRBV5-4, the J call TRBJ2-1, with 11 nucleotides matching TRBD2. The CDR3 extends over 16 amino acids. The V gene's germline CDR1 is SGHNT and CDR2 YYREEE (reference sequence). Germline trimming cut 4 bases from V and 5 bases from J; bases unmatched to any gene: 8.

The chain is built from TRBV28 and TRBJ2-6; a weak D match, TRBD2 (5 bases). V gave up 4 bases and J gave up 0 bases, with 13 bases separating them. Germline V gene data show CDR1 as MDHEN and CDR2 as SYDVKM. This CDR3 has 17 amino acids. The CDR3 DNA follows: TGTGCCAGCAGTTCTTACGCCGGGGTCTCTGGGGCCAACGTCCTGACTTTC. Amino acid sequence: CASSSYAGVSGANVLTF.

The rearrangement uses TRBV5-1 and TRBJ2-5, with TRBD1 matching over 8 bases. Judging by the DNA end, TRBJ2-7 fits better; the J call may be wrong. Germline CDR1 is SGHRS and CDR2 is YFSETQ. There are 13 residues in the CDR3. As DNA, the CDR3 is TGCGCCAGCAGCCCGGACAGGGAGTACGAGCAGTACTTC. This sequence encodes CASSPDREYEQYF.

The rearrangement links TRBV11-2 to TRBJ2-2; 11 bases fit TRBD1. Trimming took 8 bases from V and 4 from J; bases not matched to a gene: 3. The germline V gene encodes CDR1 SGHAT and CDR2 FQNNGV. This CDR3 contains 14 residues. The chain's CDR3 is CASGGQGVTGELFF. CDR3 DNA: TGTGCCAGCGGGGGACAGGGGGTCACCGGGGAGCTGTTTTTT.

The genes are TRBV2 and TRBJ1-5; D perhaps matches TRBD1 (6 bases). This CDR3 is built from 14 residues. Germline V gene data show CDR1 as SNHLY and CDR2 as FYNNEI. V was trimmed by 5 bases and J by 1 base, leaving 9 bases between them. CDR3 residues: CASSTTGSNQPQHF. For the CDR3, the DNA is TGTGCCAGCAGTACTACAGGGAGCAATCAGCCCCAGCATTTT.

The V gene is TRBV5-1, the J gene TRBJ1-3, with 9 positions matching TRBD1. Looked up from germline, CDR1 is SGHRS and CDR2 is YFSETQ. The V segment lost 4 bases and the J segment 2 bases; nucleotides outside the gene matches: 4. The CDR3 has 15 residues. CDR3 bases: TGCGCCAGCAGCGCGGACAGGGGTGCTGGAAACACCATATATTTT. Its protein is CASSADRGAGNTIYF.